These 25 T cell receptor beta chains originate from one sample sequenced in a study of cytotoxic CD8 clonotypes in ibrutinib-treated CLL. The protocol was immunoSEQ multiplex PCR, while the TCRdb copy is restricted to in-frame clones and leaves out a portion. The table records 130,000 to 150,000 clones, 79% of them present only once. The sequencing here drew on PBMCs, taken after 12 months of ibrutinib treatment. Every receptor here comes from a human donor with chronic lymphocytic leukemia.

This clone appeared a few times. This sequence joins TRBV2 and TRBJ1-5; D not certain. The CDR3 totals 12 residues. Germline V lookup: CDR1 SNHLY, CDR2 FYNNEI. V was pared by 7 bases and J by 6 bases, with 10 bases between. The DNA for the CDR3 is TGTGCCAGCAATGGGGATGGTCAGCCCCAGCATTTT. Its translation: CASNGDGQPQHF.

The chain employs TRBV6-6 and TRBJ2-1, with a weak D call TRBD1 (5 bases). V lost 5 bases and J 6 bases, leaving 8 bases between the germline ends. Germline CDR1 reads MNHNY; CDR2 reads SVGAGI (reference sequence). The CDR3 has 12 residues. CDR3 DNA: TGTGCCAGCAGTAGGGGCATCAATGAGCAGTTCTTC. It codes for CASSRGINEQFF.

The chain employs TRBV28 and TRBJ1-2; TRBD1 agrees at 9 bases. The V and J ends lost 4 bases and 4 bases, in that order; junction bases with no gene match: 4. Germline V gene lookup returns CDR1 MDHEN and CDR2 SYDVKM. This CDR3 has 14 residues. Here the CDR3 DNA reads TGTGCCAGCAGTTCGGGACAGGGCTCCTATGGCTACACCTTC. Protein product: CASSSGQGSYGYTF.

This rearrangement joins TRBV28 to TRBJ2-7, with D perhaps TRBD1 (5 bases). Trimming left V 6 bases short and J 3 bases short, with 15 bases between. Germline values: CDR1 MDHEN, CDR2 SYDVKM. The CDR3 loop spans 14 amino acids. CDR3 sequence: CASRPGQVFYEQYF. The CDR3 DNA reads TGTGCCAGCAGACCAGGGCAGGTTTTCTACGAGCAGTACTTC.

This chain connects TRBV19 to TRBJ1-5; TRBD1 is a possible D gene (5 bases). Trimming stripped 7 bases from V and 2 bases from J, with 15 bases between. This CDR3 is built from 15 residues. CDR1 and CDR2 (germline): LNHDA, SQIVND (reference sequence). The CDR3 sequence: CASTPTAWGNQPQHF. DNA of the CDR3: TGTGCCAGTACCCCGACAGCCTGGGGCAATCAGCCCCAGCATTTT.

The chain employs TRBV28 and TRBJ2-1, with a possible D match to TRBD2 (5 bases). The CDR3 totals 16 residues. V was cut by 4 bases and J by 2 bases, with 15 bases left in between. Germline CDR1 MDHEN, CDR2 SYDVKM. This chain's CDR3 is CASSSPPSGTYNEQFF. CDR3 coding DNA: TGTGCCAGCAGTTCCCCACCGAGCGGAACCTACAATGAGCAGTTCTTC.

J is TRBJ2-5 and V is TRBV5-1; 12 bases fit TRBD1. Germline V gene sequence: CDR1 SGHRS, CDR2 YFSETQ. V lost 4 bases, J lost 5 bases, and 9 bases stayed unmatched. The length of the CDR3 is 16 residues. The CDR3 DNA is TGCGCCAGCAGCAGACCCGGGACAGGGGGCGTCGAGACCCAGTACTTC. Translated: CASSRPGTGGVETQYF.

The chain couples TRBV30 to TRBJ1-3; D perhaps matches TRBD1 (5 bases). This CDR3 has 13 residues. V lost 5 bases and J lost 0, with 8 bases in between. Germline values: CDR1 GTSNPN, CDR2 SVGIG (reference sequence). For the CDR3, the DNA is TGTGCCTGGGACAGCTACTCTGGAAACACCATATATTTT. It specifies CAWDSYSGNTIYF.

V is TRBV9 and J is TRBJ1-5; D perhaps matches TRBD1 (5 bases). CDR1 is SGDLS and CDR2 is YYNGEE in the germline V gene. The CDR3 loop spans 15 amino acids. V lost 4 bases, J lost 3 bases, and 14 bases lay in between. This CDR3 reads CASSSYAGLNQPQHF. In nucleotides, the CDR3 is TGTGCCAGCAGCTCCTATGCGGGGCTCAATCAGCCCCAGCATTTT.

The chain has TRBV28 and TRBJ1-2; D gene uncertain. The CDR3 covers 14 residues. V lost 7 bases, J lost 2 bases, and 14 bases lay in between. Germline V lookup: CDR1 MDHEN, CDR2 SYDVKM. The CDR3 region is CASTPAVTNYGYTF. Here the CDR3 DNA reads TGTGCCAGCACCCCTGCCGTCACCAACTATGGCTACACCTTC.

The rearrangement links TRBV7-7 to TRBJ2-2; D call uncertain. CDR1 is SSHAT, CDR2 FNYEAQ, per germline (reference sequence). This CDR3 has 13 residues. Deletions cut 4 bases from V and 4 bases from J, with 7 bases between. In DNA form, the CDR3 reads TGTGCCAGCAGCTCACATCTCACCGGGGAGCTGTTTTTT. Its protein product is CASSSHLTGELFF.

This chain joins TRBV2 and TRBJ1-2; 9 bases are shared with TRBD1. Germline CDR1 reads SNHLY; CDR2 reads FYNNEI. The CDR3 sequence is 13 residues long. After removal of 8 bases from V and 8 bases from J, the junction contained 9 bases not matched to a gene. The CDR3 DNA reads as TGTGCCAGCGGGGGACAGGGTGATCTCGGCTACACCTTC. It is translated as CASGGQGDLGYTF.

Written as DNA, the CDR3 is TGCGCCAGCAGCTTGCTTAGCGGGGGGACCTACGAGCAGTACTTC. Its protein product is CASSLLSGGTYEQYF. The chain has TRBV5-1 and TRBJ2-7; TRBD2 aligns across 10 bases. The V and J ends lost 1 base and 2 bases, in that order; junction bases with no gene match: 3. This CDR3 spans 15 amino acids. Germline lookup yields CDR1 SGHRS and CDR2 YFSETQ.

The chain is built from TRBV2 and TRBJ1-1; tentatively, D is TRBD1 (5 bases). Trimming stripped 5 bases from V and 1 base from J, with 14 bases between. The CDR3 loop spans 15 amino acids. Germline CDR1 and CDR2: SNHLY and FYNNEI. The CDR3 reads CASSPWRTTNTEAFF. The CDR3 coding sequence is TGTGCCAGCAGTCCCTGGCGGACAACGAACACTGAAGCTTTCTTT.

As DNA, the CDR3 is TGTGCCAGCAGCCAGCTCCGGGCAGGCACTCAAGAGACCCAGTACTTC. It encodes CASSQLRAGTQETQYF. The chain has TRBV27 and TRBJ2-5; D unclear. Germline V lookup: CDR1 MNHEY, CDR2 SMNVEV (reference sequence). V lost 6 bases and J 2 bases, leaving 19 bases between the germline ends. The CDR3 runs 16 residues.

CDR3 in DNA: TGTGCCAGCAGCTTAGTTTTGCGGGAGGGCCTCAATGAGCAGTTCTTC. It codes for CASSLVLREGLNEQFF. The genes are TRBV7-2 and TRBJ2-1; 9 positions match TRBD2. Trimming took 1 base from V and 6 from J; bases not matched to a gene: 7. Germline V gene sequence: CDR1 SGHTA, CDR2 FQGNSA. The CDR3 sequence is 16 residues long. Looking up the rest from reference TRBV7-2 and TRBJ2-1 gives the full variable domain: GAGVSQSPSNKVTEKGKDVELRCDPISGHTALYWYRQSLGQGLEFLIYFQGNSAPDKSGLPSDRFSAERTGGSVSTLTIQRTQQEDSAVYLCASSLVLREGLNEQFFGPGTRLTVL.

This sequence joins TRBV7-6 and TRBJ1-1; no definite D call. V gave up 4 bases and J gave up 1 base, with 13 bases separating them. There are 15 residues in the CDR3. The germline V gene encodes CDR1 SGHVS and CDR2 FNYEAQ. As DNA, the CDR3 is TGTGCCAGCAGCTCCCCGGGAGCGCGGAACACTGAAGCTTTCTTT. It encodes CASSSPGARNTEAFF.

The chain is built from TRBV4-3 and TRBJ1-1; D not certain. The CDR3 sequence is 15 residues long. V was shortened by 1 base and J by 1 base, with 10 bases between the two germline ends. In germline, CDR1 is LGHNA, CDR2 YSLEER. The CDR3 DNA reads TGCGCCAGCAGCCAAGGATCAGGAAAGAACACTGAAGCTTTCTTT. The encoded protein is CASSQGSGKNTEAFF.

Concerning this clone: Its ends do not fully match the called genes, so a read error is possible. V and J are TRBV30 and TRBJ1-5; TRBD1 matches 7 bases. Germline V gene lookup returns CDR1 GTSNPN and CDR2 SVGIG (reference sequence). This CDR3 has 15 amino acids. DNA of the CDR3: TGTGTCTGGAGTATCACAGGGGTTAGCAATCAGCCCCAGCATTTT. Protein product: CVWSITGVSNQPQHF. The whole variable domain, filled in from reference TRBV30 and TRBJ1-5, reads SQTIHQWPATLVQPVGSPLSLECTVEGTSNPNLYWYRQAAGRGLQLLFYSVGIGQISSEVPQNLSASRPQDRQFILSSKKLLLSDSGFYLCVWSITGVSNQPQHFGDGTRLSIL.

The CDR3 spells CASSLAPARGYGYTF. CDR3 DNA sequence: TGTGCCAGCAGCTTAGCGCCCGCGCGGGGCTATGGCTACACCTTC. V gene TRBV7-9 combines with J gene TRBJ1-2; no clear D gene. The CDR3 runs 15 residues. The V gene's germline CDR1 is SEHNR and CDR2 FQNEAQ (reference sequence). V lost 0 bases, J lost 4 bases, and 12 bases lay in between.

This chain links TRBV27 with TRBJ2-7; possibly TRBD2 for D (6 bases). This CDR3 comprises 13 residues. V was pared by 6 bases and J by 4 bases, with 13 bases between. Germline lookup yields CDR1 MNHEY and CDR2 SMNVEV (reference sequence). This chain's CDR3 is CASSYGTPYEQYF. Written as DNA, the CDR3 is TGTGCCAGCAGCTACGGGACTCCGTACGAGCAGTACTTC.

The CDR3 loop is CASSEVGGEQFF. DNA of the CDR3: TGTGCCAGCAGTGAAGTCGGCGGTGAGCAGTTCTTC. The genes are TRBV2 and TRBJ2-1; D not certain. The CDR3 consists of 12 residues. Trimming pared 1 base from V and 9 bases from J, leaving 7 bases between. CDR1 is SNHLY and CDR2 is FYNNEI in the germline V gene.

This clone appeared a few times. This chain uses TRBV14 with TRBJ1-1; no firm D call. The CDR3 loop spans 13 amino acids. Germline values: CDR1 SGHDN, CDR2 FVKESK. V gave up 0 bases and J gave up 4 bases, with 6 bases separating them. This chain's CDR3 is CASSQDHGTEAFF. Written as DNA, the CDR3 is TGTGCCAGCAGCCAAGATCACGGCACTGAAGCTTTCTTT.

The genes are TRBV5-1 and TRBJ2-7; 11 nucleotides align to TRBD2. The CDR3 is 16 amino acids. From germline, CDR1 is SGHRS and CDR2 YFSETQ. The trim removed 2 bases at V and 1 base at J, leaving 5 bases unmatched. The CDR3 sequence: CASSLTTSGISYEQYF. Written as DNA, the CDR3 is TGCGCCAGCAGCTTAACGACTAGCGGGATTTCCTACGAGCAGTACTTC.

The rearrangement links TRBV4-1 to TRBJ1-1; unclear D gene. The CDR3 consists of 16 residues. The V gene's germline CDR1 is MGHRA and CDR2 YSYEKL. The V end lost 1 base, the J end lost 1 base, and 13 bases lay between the germline ends. In nucleotides, the CDR3 is TGCGCCAGCAGCCAAGCTTTAAGGTTAACGAACACTGAAGCTTTCTTT. Translating gives CASSQALRLTNTEAFF.